This T cell receptor (beta chain) came from a study of cytomegalovirus exposure and HLA in healthy donors. Assay used: immunoSEQ multiplex PCR; TCRdb lists only in-frame clones, some missing. In the table there are 330,000 or so clones, 80% to 90% of which are singletons. Broader study findings: The authors enumerated roughly 160 TCR beta chains as linked to cytomegalovirus. Most TCR sequences were seen very rarely across donors, but some public TCRs occurred in many.

Notes on this clone: What it recognizes is unknown.

Unmatched junction bases numbered 12, after V lost 11 bases and J lost 5 bases. The CDR3 totals 14 residues. Germline CDR1 ENHRY, CDR2 SYGVKD. The specimen sequenced was PBMCs. This sequence originates from a woman younger than 30 in good health and CMV-seronegative. The rearrangement links TRBV10-3 to TRBJ2-1; 7 nucleotides line up with TRBD2. The CDR3 sequence is CAHKRGAGNNEQFF. CDR3 DNA sequence: TGTGCCCACAAGCGGGGAGCAGGGAACAATGAGCAGTTCTTC.